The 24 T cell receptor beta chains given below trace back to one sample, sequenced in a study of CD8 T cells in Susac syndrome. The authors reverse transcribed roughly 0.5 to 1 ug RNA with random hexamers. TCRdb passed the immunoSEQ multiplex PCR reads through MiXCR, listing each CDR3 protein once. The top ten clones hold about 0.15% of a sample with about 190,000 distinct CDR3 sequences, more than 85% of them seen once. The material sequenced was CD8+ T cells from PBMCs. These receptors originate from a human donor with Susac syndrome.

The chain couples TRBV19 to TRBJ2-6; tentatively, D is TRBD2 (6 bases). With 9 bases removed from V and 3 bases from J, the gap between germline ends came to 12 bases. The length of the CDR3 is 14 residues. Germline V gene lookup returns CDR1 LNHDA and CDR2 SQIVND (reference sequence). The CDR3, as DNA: TGTGCCAGCGTACGGGAGTTTGGGGCCAACGTCCTGACTTTC. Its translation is CASVREFGANVLTF.

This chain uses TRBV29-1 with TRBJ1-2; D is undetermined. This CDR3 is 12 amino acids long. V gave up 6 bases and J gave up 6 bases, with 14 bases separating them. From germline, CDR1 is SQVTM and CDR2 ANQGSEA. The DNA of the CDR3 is TGCAGCGTGCCGGACGTTGGGAATGGCTACACCTTC. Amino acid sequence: CSVPDVGNGYTF.

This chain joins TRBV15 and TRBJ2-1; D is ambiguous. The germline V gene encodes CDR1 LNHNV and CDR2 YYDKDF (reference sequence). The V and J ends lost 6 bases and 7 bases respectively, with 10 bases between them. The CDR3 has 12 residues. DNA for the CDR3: TGTGCCACCAGGGGTAGCTCTAATGAGCAGTTCTTC. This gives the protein CATRGSSNEQFF. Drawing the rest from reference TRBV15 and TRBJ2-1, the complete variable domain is DAMVIQNPRYQVTQFGKPVTLSCSQTLNHNVMYWYQQKSSQAPKLLFHYYDKDFNNEADTPDNFQSRRPNTSFCFLDIRSPGLGDTAMYLCATRGSSNEQFFGPGTRLTVL.

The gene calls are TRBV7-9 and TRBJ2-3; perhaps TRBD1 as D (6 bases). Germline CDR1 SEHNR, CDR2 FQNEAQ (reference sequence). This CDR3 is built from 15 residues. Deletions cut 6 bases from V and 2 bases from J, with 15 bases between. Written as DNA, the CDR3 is TGTGCCAGCAGGAAACAGGGAAGAAACACAGATACGCAGTATTTT. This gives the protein CASRKQGRNTDTQYF.

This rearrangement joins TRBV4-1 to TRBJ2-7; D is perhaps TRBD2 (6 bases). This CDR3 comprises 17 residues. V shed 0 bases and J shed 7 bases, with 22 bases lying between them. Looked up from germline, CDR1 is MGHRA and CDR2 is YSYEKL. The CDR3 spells CASSQEEGTTISGEQYF. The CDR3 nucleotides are TGCGCCAGCAGCCAAGAGGAGGGAACCACAATAAGTGGGGAGCAGTACTTC.

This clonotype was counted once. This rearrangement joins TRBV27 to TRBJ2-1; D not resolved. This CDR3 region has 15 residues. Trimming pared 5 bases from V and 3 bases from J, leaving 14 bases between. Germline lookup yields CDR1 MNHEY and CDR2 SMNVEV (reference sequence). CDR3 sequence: CASSLGADFYNEQFF. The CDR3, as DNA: TGTGCCAGCAGTCTCGGAGCAGACTTCTACAATGAGCAGTTCTTC.

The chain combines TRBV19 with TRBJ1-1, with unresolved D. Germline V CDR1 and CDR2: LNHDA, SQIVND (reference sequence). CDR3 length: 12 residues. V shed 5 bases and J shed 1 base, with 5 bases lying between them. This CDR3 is CASSPGNTEAFF. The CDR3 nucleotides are TGTGCCAGTAGTCCGGGGAACACTGAAGCTTTCTTT. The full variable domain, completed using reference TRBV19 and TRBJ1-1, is DGGITQSPKYLFRKEGQNVTLSCEQNLNHDAMYWYRQDPGQGLRLIYYSQIVNDFQKGDIAEGYSVSREKKESFPLTVTSAQKNPTAFYLCASSPGNTEAFFGQGTRLTVV.

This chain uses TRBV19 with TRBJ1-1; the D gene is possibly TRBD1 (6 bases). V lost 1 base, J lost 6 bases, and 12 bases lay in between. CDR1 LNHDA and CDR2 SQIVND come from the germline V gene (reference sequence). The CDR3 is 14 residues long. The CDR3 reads CASSIGTKGAEAFF. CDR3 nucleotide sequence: TGTGCCAGTAGTATAGGGACGAAGGGGGCTGAAGCTTTCTTT.

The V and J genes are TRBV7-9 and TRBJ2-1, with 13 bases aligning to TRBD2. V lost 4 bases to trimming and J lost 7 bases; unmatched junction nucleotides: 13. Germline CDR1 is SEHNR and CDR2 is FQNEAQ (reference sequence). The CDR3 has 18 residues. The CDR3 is CASSSPGLAGSLGNEQFF. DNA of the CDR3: TGTGCCAGCAGCTCCCCGGGACTAGCGGGAAGTCTCGGTAATGAGCAGTTCTTC.

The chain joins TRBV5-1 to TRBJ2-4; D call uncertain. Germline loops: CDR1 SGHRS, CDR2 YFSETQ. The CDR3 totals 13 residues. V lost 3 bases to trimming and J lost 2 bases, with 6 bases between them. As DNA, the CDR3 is TGCGCCAGCAGCTCCCCTTCCAAAAACATTCAGTACTTC. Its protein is CASSSPSKNIQYF.

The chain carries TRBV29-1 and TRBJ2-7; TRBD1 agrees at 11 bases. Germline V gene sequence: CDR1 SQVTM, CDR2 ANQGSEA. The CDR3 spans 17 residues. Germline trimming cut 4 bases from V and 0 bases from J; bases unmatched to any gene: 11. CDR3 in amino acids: CSVVFFLGTGGSYEQYF. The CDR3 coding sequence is TGCAGCGTTGTGTTCTTTCTCGGGACAGGGGGCTCCTACGAGCAGTACTTC.

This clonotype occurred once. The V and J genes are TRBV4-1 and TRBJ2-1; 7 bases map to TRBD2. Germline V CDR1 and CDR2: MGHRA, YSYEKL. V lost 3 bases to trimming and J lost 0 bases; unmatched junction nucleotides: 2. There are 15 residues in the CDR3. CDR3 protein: CASSQLADSYNEQFF. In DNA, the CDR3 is TGCGCCAGCAGCCAGCTAGCGGACTCCTACAATGAGCAGTTCTTC.

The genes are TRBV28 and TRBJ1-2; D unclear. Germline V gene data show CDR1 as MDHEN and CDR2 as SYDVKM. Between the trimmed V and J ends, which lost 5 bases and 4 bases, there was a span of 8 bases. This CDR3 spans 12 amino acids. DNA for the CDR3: TGTGCCAGCAGTCTACAGCGCTATGGCTACACCTTC. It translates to CASSLQRYGYTF.

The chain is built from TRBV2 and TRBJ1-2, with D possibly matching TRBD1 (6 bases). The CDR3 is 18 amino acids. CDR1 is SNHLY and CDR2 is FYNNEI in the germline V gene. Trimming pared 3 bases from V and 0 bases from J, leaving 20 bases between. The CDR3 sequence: CASSDRYLGGQANYGYTF. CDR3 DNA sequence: TGTGCCAGCAGTGATCGCTACCTCGGGGGGCAAGCTAACTATGGCTACACCTTC.

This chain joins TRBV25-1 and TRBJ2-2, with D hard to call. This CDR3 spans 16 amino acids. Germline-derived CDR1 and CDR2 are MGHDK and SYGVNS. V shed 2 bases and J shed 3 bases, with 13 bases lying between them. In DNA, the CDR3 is TGTGCCAGCAGTGAAGACCCGACTTCATACACCGGGGAGCTGTTTTTT. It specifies CASSEDPTSYTGELFF.

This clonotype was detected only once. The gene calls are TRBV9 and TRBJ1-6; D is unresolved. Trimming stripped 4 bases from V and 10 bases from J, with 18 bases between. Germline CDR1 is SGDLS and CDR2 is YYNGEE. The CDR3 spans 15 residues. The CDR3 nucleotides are TGTGCCAGCAGCTTTCTCGGCCTAAAGGAGTCACCCCTCCACTTT. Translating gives CASSFLGLKESPLHF.

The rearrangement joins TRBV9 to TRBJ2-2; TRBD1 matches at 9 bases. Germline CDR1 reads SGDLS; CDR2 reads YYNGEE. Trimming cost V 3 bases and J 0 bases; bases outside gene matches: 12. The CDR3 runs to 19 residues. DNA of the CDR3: TGTGCCAGCAGCGGGACCGGGACAGGGTCCCTCGCGAACACCGGGGAGCTGTTTTTT. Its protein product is CASSGTGTGSLANTGELFF.

The CDR3 DNA follows: TGCGCCAGCAGCCAAGTTTTACAGGCGGAGTACACTGAAGCTTTCTTT. This codes for CASSQVLQAEYTEAFF. The rearrangement links TRBV4-1 to TRBJ1-1; D is possibly TRBD1 (5 bases). Per the germline V gene, CDR1 is MGHRA and CDR2 is YSYEKL. The CDR3 contains 16 residues. Between the trimmed V and J ends, which lost 1 base and 3 bases, there was a span of 15 bases.

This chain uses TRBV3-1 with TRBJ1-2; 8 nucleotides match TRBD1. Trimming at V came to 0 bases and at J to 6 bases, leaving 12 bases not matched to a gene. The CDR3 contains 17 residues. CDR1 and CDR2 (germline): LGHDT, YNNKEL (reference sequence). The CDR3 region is CASSQDRTGLGTNGYTF. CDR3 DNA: TGTGCCAGCAGCCAAGATCGGACAGGGTTGGGGACAAATGGCTACACCTTC.

CDR3 nucleotide sequence: TGTGCCAGCAGTTTATCGGGTAGATATAATTCACCCCTCCACTTT. It specifies CASSLSGRYNSPLHF. This chain joins TRBV27 and TRBJ1-6; no clear D gene. The germline V gene has CDR1 MNHEY and CDR2 SMNVEV (reference sequence). This CDR3 region has 15 residues. V was trimmed by 0 bases and J by 4 bases, leaving 7 bases between them.

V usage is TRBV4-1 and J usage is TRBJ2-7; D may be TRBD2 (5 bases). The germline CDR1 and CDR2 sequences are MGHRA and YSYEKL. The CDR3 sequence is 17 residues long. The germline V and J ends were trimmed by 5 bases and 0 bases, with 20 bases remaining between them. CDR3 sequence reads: CASSSRTDRTSSYEQYF. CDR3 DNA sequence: TGCGCCAGCAGCTCCAGGACCGATCGAACTAGCTCCTACGAGCAGTACTTC.

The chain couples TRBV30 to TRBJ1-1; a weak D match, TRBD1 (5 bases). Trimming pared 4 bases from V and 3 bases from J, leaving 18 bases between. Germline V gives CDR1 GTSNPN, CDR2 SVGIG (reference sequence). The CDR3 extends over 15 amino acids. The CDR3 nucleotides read TGTGCCTGGACCTACTGGGGGGGAGGGCACACTGAAGCTTTCTTT. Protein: CAWTYWGGGHTEAFF. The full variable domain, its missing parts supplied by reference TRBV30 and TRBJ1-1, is SQTIHQWPATLVQPVGSPLSLECTVEGTSNPNLYWYRQAAGRGLQLLFYSVGIGQISSEVPQNLSASRPQDRQFILSSKKLLLSDSGFYLCAWTYWGGGHTEAFFGQGTRLTVV.

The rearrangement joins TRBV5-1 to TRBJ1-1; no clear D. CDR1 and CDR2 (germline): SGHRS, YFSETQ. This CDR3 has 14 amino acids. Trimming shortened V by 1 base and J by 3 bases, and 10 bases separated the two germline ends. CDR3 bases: TGCGCCAGCAGCTTGCAAGGGATGGACACTGAAGCTTTCTTT. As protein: CASSLQGMDTEAFF.

CDR3 DNA sequence: TGCAGCGTTGCTGACAAGGGTAATGAAAAACTGTTTTTT. The encoded protein is CSVADKGNEKLFF. The chain recombines TRBV29-1 with TRBJ1-4; D unclear. This CDR3 contains 13 residues. V lost 4 bases, J lost 4 bases, and 10 bases lay in between. Germline CDR1 reads SQVTM; CDR2 reads ANQGSEA.